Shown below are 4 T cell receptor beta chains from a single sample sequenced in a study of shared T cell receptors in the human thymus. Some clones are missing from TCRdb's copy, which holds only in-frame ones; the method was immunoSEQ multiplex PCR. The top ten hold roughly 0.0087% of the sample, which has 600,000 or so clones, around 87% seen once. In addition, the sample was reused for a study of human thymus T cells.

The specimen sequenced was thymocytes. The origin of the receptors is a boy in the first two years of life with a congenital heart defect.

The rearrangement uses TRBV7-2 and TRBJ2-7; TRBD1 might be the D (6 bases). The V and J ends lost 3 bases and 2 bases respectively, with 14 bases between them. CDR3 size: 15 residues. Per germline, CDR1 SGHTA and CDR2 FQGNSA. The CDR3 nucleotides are TGTGCCAGCAGCTTCCCGGGACACCATACCTACGAGCAGTACTTC. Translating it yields CASSFPGHHTYEQYF.

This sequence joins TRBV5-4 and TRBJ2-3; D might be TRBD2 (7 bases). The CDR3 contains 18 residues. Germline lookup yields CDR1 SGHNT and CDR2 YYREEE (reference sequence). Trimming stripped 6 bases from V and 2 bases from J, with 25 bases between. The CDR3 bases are TGTGCCAGCACCCAAACATTTGGTACGGGGGGCCCCACAGATACGCAGTATTTT. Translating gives CASTQTFGTGGPTDTQYF.

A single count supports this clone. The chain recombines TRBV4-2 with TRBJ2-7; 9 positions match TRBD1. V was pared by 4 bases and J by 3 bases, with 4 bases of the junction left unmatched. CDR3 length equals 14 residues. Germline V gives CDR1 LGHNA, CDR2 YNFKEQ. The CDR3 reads CASSLRTGDYEQYF. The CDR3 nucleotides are TGTGCCAGCAGCCTCAGGACAGGGGACTACGAGCAGTACTTC.

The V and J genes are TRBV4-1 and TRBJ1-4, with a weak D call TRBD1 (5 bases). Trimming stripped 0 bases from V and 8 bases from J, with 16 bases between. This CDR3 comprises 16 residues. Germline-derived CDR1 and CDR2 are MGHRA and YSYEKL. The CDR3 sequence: CASSQDNKGLWEKLFF. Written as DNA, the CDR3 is TGCGCCAGCAGCCAAGATAACAAGGGGTTATGGGAAAAACTGTTTTTT.